This T cell receptor (beta chain) was captured in a study of CD8+ T cells in alopecia areata. General study findings and limits: Clonality in the scalp and expanded CD8+ clones ranked among the top 100 were significantly decreased by tofacitinib.

Sample treatment: oral pan-JAK inhibitor, 5-10 mg twice daily. This clone was seen a single time. Antigen specificity is unknown. Trimming shortened V by 0 bases and J by 5 bases, and 10 bases separated the two germline ends. This CDR3 region has 13 residues. Germline CDR1 GTSNPN, CDR2 SVGIG (reference sequence). RNA was extracted and reverse transcribed into cDNA as the sequencing template. Repertoires were generated with immunoSEQ multiplex PCR, while TCRdb's copy carries only in-frame clones and drops some. The table has 150,000 to 200,000 clones, about three fifths seen once. The source was CD4+ T cells sorted from blood, collected around week 50, from a patient treated with tofacitinib. The gene calls are TRBV30 and TRBJ1-1; D is unclear. The receptor was isolated from a human donor with alopecia areata. CDR3 amino acids: CAWSVVGKTEAFF. Written as DNA, the CDR3 is TGTGCCTGGAGTGTCGTAGGGAAGACTGAAGCTTTCTTT. Full variable domain (missing parts from reference TRBV30 and TRBJ1-1): SQTIHQWPATLVQPVGSPLSLECTVEGTSNPNLYWYRQAAGRGLQLLFYSVGIGQISSEVPQNLSASRPQDRQFILSSKKLLLSDSGFYLCAWSVVGKTEAFFGQGTRLTVV.